This T cell receptor (beta chain) was sequenced for a study of blood T cell repertoires in COVID-19. Overall study: PBMCs, B-cell-depleted T cells, or T cells were the source of the cDNA or gDNA that made up the material.

Sequenced by immunoSEQ multiplex PCR; TCRdb stores in-frame clones only, minus some. The sample includes about 55,000 clones, 70% to 85% seen only once; the top ten take 11% to 15%. The sequenced sample consisted of peripheral blood. The source is a human donor in a cohort sampled during active COVID-19.

CDR3 in amino acids: CASSSRQGQSGQYF. The CDR3 bases are TGTGCCAGCAGCTCCAGACAGGGACAGAGCGGGCAGTACTTC. The chain recombines TRBV7-2 with TRBJ2-7; TRBD1 aligns across 7 bases. CDR1 and CDR2 (germline): SGHTA, FQGNSA. CDR3 length: 14 residues. Trimming cost V 4 bases and J 9 bases; bases outside gene matches: 12.